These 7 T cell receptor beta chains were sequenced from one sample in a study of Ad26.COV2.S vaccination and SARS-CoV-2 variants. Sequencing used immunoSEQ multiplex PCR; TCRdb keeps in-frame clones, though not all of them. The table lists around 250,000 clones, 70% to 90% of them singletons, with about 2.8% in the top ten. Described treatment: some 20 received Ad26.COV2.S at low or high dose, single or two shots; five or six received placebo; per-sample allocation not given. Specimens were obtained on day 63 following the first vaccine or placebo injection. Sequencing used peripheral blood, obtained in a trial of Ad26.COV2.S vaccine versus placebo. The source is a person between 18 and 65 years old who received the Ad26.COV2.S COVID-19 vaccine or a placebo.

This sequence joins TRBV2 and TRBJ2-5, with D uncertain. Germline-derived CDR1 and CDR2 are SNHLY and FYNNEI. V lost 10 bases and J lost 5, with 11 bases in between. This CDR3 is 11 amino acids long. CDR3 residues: CAIRPDETQYF. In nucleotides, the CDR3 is TGTGCCATCCGACCGGACGAGACCCAGTACTTC. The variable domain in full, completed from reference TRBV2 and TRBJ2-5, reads EPEVTQTPSHQVTQMGQEVILRCVPISNHLYFYWYRQILGQKVEFLVSFYNNEISEKSEIFDDQFSVERPDGSNFTLKIRSTKLEDSAMYFCAIRPDETQYFGPGTRLLVL.

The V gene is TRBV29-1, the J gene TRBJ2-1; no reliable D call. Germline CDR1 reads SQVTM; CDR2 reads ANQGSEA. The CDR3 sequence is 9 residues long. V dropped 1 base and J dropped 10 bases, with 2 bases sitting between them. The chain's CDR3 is CSVEVEQFF. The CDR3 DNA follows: TGCAGCGTTGAAGTGGAGCAGTTCTTC.

The CDR3 sequence is CASSLHSSGSNTEAFF. The CDR3 DNA follows: TGCGCCAGCAGCCTCCATTCCAGCGGGTCTAACACTGAAGCTTTCTTT. V and J are TRBV5-1 and TRBJ1-1; D gene uncertain. The CDR3 has 16 residues. Between the trimmed V and J ends, which lost 4 bases and 2 bases, there was a span of 18 bases. CDR1 and CDR2 from the germline V gene are SGHRS and YFSETQ.

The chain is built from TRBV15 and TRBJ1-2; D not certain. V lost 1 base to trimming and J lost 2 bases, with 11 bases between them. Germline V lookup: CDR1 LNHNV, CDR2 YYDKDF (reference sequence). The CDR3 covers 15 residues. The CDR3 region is CATSRGDSGNYGYTF. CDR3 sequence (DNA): TGTGCCACCAGCAGAGGAGACTCGGGGAACTATGGCTACACCTTC.

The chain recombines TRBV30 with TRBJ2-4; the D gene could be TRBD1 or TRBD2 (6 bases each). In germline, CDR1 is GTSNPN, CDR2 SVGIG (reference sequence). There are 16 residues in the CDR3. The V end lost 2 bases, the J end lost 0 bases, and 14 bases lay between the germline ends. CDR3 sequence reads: CAWSTRRGLAKNIQYF. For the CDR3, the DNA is TGTGCCTGGAGTACCCGCCGGGGGCTAGCCAAAAACATTCAGTACTTC.

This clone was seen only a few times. The CDR3 sequence: CASSNTNTGELFF. Here the CDR3 DNA reads TGTGCCAGCAGTAACACGAACACCGGGGAGCTGTTTTTT. The chain employs TRBV6-4 and TRBJ2-2; no firm D call. Germline CDR1 MRHNA, CDR2 SNTAGT. There are 13 residues in the CDR3. Trimming shortened V by 5 bases and J by 0 bases, and 4 bases separated the two germline ends.

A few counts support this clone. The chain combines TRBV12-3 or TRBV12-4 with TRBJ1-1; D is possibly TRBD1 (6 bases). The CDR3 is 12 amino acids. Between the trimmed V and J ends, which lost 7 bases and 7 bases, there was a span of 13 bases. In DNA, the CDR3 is TGTGCCAGCAACACACAGGGTTTTGAAGCTTTCTTT. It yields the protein CASNTQGFEAFF.